Listed here are 22 T cell receptor beta chains from one sample, sequenced in a study of OX40 agonist ivuxolimab in advanced cancers. Sequencing used immunoSEQ multiplex PCR; TCRdb keeps in-frame clones, though not all of them. The sample has fewer than 85,000 clones; around 86% are singletons. Source: CD4+ or CD8+ T cells sorted from blood, taken in a trial of the OX40 agonist ivuxolimab. The receptors were sampled from an adult with an advanced solid tumor such as melanoma, head and neck, liver or kidney cancer.

This chain links TRBV7-2 with TRBJ2-5; TRBD1 agrees at 8 bases. CDR3 length equals 13 residues. V lost 5 bases, J lost 4 bases, and 3 bases stayed unmatched. From germline, CDR1 is SGHTA and CDR2 FQGNSA. CDR3 amino acids: CASSRDRGETQYF. CDR3 bases: TGTGCCAGCAGCCGCGACAGGGGAGAGACCCAGTACTTC.

This clone was observed once. The genes are TRBV11-2 and TRBJ2-2; D uncertain. V lost 3 bases, J lost 2 bases, and 7 bases lay in between. CDR1 and CDR2 (germline): SGHAT, FQNNGV. There are 14 residues in the CDR3. The CDR3 region has the DNA TGTGCCAGCAGCTTGGGTCTAAACACCGGGGAGCTGTTTTTT. It yields the protein CASSLGLNTGELFF.

The chain uses TRBV7-9 and TRBJ2-3; no definite D call. CDR1 is SEHNR, CDR2 FQNEAQ, per germline (reference sequence). This CDR3 region has 13 residues. Trimming cost V 3 bases and J 8 bases, with 12 bases left between them. The CDR3 DNA reads TGTGCCAGCAGCTTCGACAACACTATTACGCAGTATTTT. This gives the protein CASSFDNTITQYF.

The rearrangement links TRBV6-5 to TRBJ1-5; D might be TRBD1 (6 bases). Looked up from germline, CDR1 is MNHEY and CDR2 is SVGAGI. The CDR3 has 15 amino acids. V was clipped by 2 bases and J by 6 bases, with 14 bases between them. The CDR3 nucleotides read TGTGCCAGCAGTTACACTCGGGGGGGGGCTCAGCCCCAGCATTTT. Translated: CASSYTRGGAQPQHF.

The chain joins TRBV6-6 to TRBJ2-7, with 9 bases fitting TRBD2. V gave up 7 bases and J gave up 4 bases; unmatched junction bases: 5. The CDR3 sequence is 13 residues long. Germline lookup yields CDR1 MNHNY and CDR2 SVGAGI (reference sequence). The CDR3 protein is CASTQGLAYEQYF. The DNA of the CDR3 is TGTGCCAGCACTCAAGGACTAGCGTACGAGCAGTACTTC.

The rearrangement joins TRBV5-4 to TRBJ2-5; TRBD1 agrees at 11 bases. V gave up 3 bases and J gave up 4 bases; unmatched junction bases: 5. CDR1 is SGHNT and CDR2 is YYREEE in the germline V gene (reference sequence). This CDR3 has 15 amino acids. CDR3 nucleotides: TGTGCCAGCAGCTACGGCGGGACAGGGGGAGAGACCCAGTACTTC. Its protein product is CASSYGGTGGETQYF.

The chain has TRBV9 and TRBJ1-4; no firm D call. Germline V gene data show CDR1 as SGDLS and CDR2 as YYNGEE. Trimming cost V 3 bases and J 0 bases, with 6 bases left between them. There are 14 residues in the CDR3. CDR3 sequence: CASSALATNEKLFF. The CDR3 bases are TGTGCCAGCAGCGCCCTAGCAACTAATGAAAAACTGTTTTTT.

The V gene is TRBV15, the J gene TRBJ1-2; perhaps TRBD1 as D (6 bases). This CDR3 has 15 residues. Germline lookup yields CDR1 LNHNV and CDR2 YYDKDF (reference sequence). V was cut by 3 bases and J by 3 bases, with 14 bases left in between. DNA of the CDR3: TGTGCCACCAGCAGCGGCTTGGGGGCCTACTATGGCTACACCTTC. Translating it yields CATSSGLGAYYGYTF.

The chain is built from TRBV15 and TRBJ2-1, with 11 bases identical to TRBD1. The germline V gene has CDR1 LNHNV and CDR2 YYDKDF (reference sequence). With V trimmed by 5 bases and J by 7 bases, 4 bases remained unmatched. The CDR3 has 14 residues. This CDR3 reads CATSLDRGRNEQFF. The CDR3 DNA sequence: TGTGCCACCAGCCTGGACAGGGGGCGGAATGAGCAGTTCTTC.

This chain connects TRBV7-6 to TRBJ2-4; the D is unclear. CDR1 is SGHVS, CDR2 FNYEAQ, per germline. The CDR3 runs 20 residues. V lost 1 base, J lost 0 bases, and 22 bases lay in between. CDR3: CASSLEGKRSGVLAKNIQYF. The CDR3 DNA follows: TGTGCCAGCAGCTTAGAGGGCAAACGGTCAGGAGTCCTAGCCAAAAACATTCAGTACTTC.

This clone was seen a handful of times. This chain uses TRBV4-2 with TRBJ1-3; D uncertain. This CDR3 is built from 15 residues. Germline CDR1 is LGHNA and CDR2 is YNFKEQ. The V end was cut by 1 base, the J end by 0 bases, with 7 bases between. CDR3 nucleotides: TGTGCCAGCAGCCAAGGCGGATACTCTGGAAACACCATATATTTT. Amino acid sequence: CASSQGGYSGNTIYF.

This clone was seen a handful of times. This rearrangement joins TRBV28 to TRBJ2-1, with 13 bases fitting TRBD2. CDR1 is MDHEN and CDR2 is SYDVKM in the germline V gene. The trim removed 6 bases at V and 5 bases at J, leaving 4 bases unmatched. CDR3 size: 15 residues. Here the CDR3 DNA reads TGTGCCAGCAGACGACTAGCGGGAGGTAACAATGAGCAGTTCTTC. Translating gives CASRRLAGGNNEQFF.

The rearrangement uses TRBV5-4 and TRBJ2-6; TRBD2 aligns across 13 bases. V gave up 5 bases and J gave up 1 base; unmatched junction bases: 3. Germline-derived CDR1 and CDR2 are SGHNT and YYREEE (reference sequence). CDR3 length: 17 amino acids. The CDR3 spells CASRGTSGASGANVLTF. The CDR3, as DNA: TGTGCCAGCAGGGGGACTAGCGGGGCTTCTGGGGCCAACGTCCTGACTTTC. Full variable domain (missing parts from reference TRBV5-4 and TRBJ2-6): ETGVTQSPTHLIKTRGQQVTLRCSSQSGHNTVSWYQQALGQGPQFIFQYYREEENGRGNFPPRFSGLQFPNYSSELNVNALELDDSALYLCASRGTSGASGANVLTFGAGSRLTVL.

This sequence joins TRBV28 and TRBJ2-7, with D perhaps matching TRBD1 or TRBD2 (5 bases each). The germline V gene encodes CDR1 MDHEN and CDR2 SYDVKM. Trimming stripped 5 bases from V and 0 bases from J, with 11 bases between. The CDR3 sequence is 14 residues long. CDR3 sequence reads: CASSPGRVSYEQYF. CDR3 nucleotides: TGTGCCAGCAGTCCGGGACGGGTCTCCTACGAGCAGTACTTC. Full variable domain (missing parts from reference TRBV28 and TRBJ2-7): DVKVTQSSRYLVKRTGEKVFLECVQDMDHENMFWYRQDPGLGLRLIYFSYDVKMKEKGDIPEGYSVSREKKERFSLILESASTNQTSMYLCASSPGRVSYEQYFGPGTRLTVT.

The rearrangement uses TRBV20-1 and TRBJ1-1; unclear D gene. This CDR3 is 11 amino acids long. Germline V CDR1 and CDR2: DFQATT, SNEGSKA (reference sequence). V was clipped by 0 bases and J by 6 bases, with 5 bases between them. CDR3 loop: CSARDTPEAFF. DNA for the CDR3: TGCAGTGCTAGAGATACCCCTGAAGCTTTCTTT.

The chain has TRBV6-6 and TRBJ1-5; D might be TRBD1 (5 bases). V was trimmed by 3 bases and J by 5 bases, leaving 11 bases between them. CDR1 and CDR2 (germline): MNHNY, SVGAGI (reference sequence). The CDR3 consists of 14 residues. Here the CDR3 reads CASSYGGNDQPQHF. The CDR3 nucleotides are TGTGCCAGCAGTTATGGGGGAAATGATCAGCCCCAGCATTTT.

In its sample, this clone was seen a few times. The chain uses TRBV12-5 and TRBJ1-4; D remains ambiguous. The germline V gene has CDR1 LGHNT and CDR2 FRNRAP. CDR3 size: 13 residues. V was cut by 6 bases and J by 7 bases, with 12 bases left in between. The CDR3 loop is CASGVGLGEKLFF. In nucleotides, the CDR3 is TGTGCTAGTGGGGTTGGACTGGGTGAAAAACTGTTTTTT.

This clone was seen just once. The J gene is TRBJ1-1, the V gene TRBV2; D possibly corresponds to TRBD1 (5 bases). Germline V gene sequence: CDR1 SNHLY, CDR2 FYNNEI. Trimming shortened V by 4 bases and J by 6 bases, and 18 bases separated the two germline ends. This CDR3 spans 15 amino acids. The CDR3 coding sequence is TGTGCCAGCAGTGCTGAGGCCCCGGGGGTGGCTGAAGCTTTCTTT. The encoded protein is CASSAEAPGVAEAFF.

A remark on this clone: This CDR3 is also generated by other DNA sequences in the sample. The J gene is TRBJ1-4, the V gene TRBV28; perhaps TRBD1 as D (5 bases). The V gene's germline CDR1 is MDHEN and CDR2 SYDVKM. The CDR3 runs to 15 residues. Trimming shortened V by 5 bases and J by 11 bases, and 21 bases separated the two germline ends. The CDR3: CASSRPGPRLLKLFF. The CDR3 coding sequence is TGTGCCAGCAGTCGTCCGGGACCAAGGTTGCTGAAACTGTTTTTT.

V gene TRBV5-1 combines with J gene TRBJ2-7; D is perhaps TRBD2 (5 bases). Trimming removed 6 bases at V and 1 base at J, with 14 bases between. The V gene's germline CDR1 is SGHRS and CDR2 YFSETQ. The CDR3 has 14 residues. CDR3 in amino acids: CASNPVEGSYEQYF. The CDR3 DNA follows: TGCGCCAGCAACCCCGTTGAGGGTTCCTACGAGCAGTACTTC.

This rearrangement joins TRBV2 to TRBJ1-2; D remains unclear. CDR1 and CDR2 from the germline V gene are SNHLY and FYNNEI. This CDR3 has 14 residues. V was pared by 5 bases and J by 4 bases, with 14 bases between. The CDR3 nucleotides read TGTGCCAGCAGTCTGGACCAGCTGATCTATGGCTACACCTTC. As protein: CASSLDQLIYGYTF.

The chain couples TRBV9 to TRBJ2-3; 16 nucleotides align to TRBD2. Looked up from germline, CDR1 is SGDLS and CDR2 is YYNGEE. The CDR3 is 17 amino acids. V shed 3 bases and J 3 bases; nucleotides not matched to a gene: 4. The CDR3 DNA reads as TGTGCCAGCAGCGACGGGACTAGCGGGAGGGCAACAGATACGCAGTATTTT. Its translation is CASSDGTSGRATDTQYF.